A selection of T cell receptor beta chains follows, all from one sample in a study of T cell repertoires in cytomegalovirus infection. TCRdb recomputed calls from the reads with MiXCR, one row per CDR3 protein. The sample has about 530,000 distinct CDR3 sequences, about 25% seen once. What was sequenced was PBMCs. The receptors were gathered from a human donor in good health (CMV status not recorded). Some clones in this sample may be carry-over from other donors' samples. The CDR3 runs from the conserved cysteine through the conserved F or W. D genes are given only for firm matches. For some rows the clone size is stated as once, few or many, or as a class when expanded; others skip it.

clone_size: -; v_call: TRBV19; j_call: TRBJ1-4; d_call: -; cdr3_nt: TGTGCCAGTAGTATGTCGGCCACATTAATGCAAAAACTGTTTTTT; cdr3_aa: CASSMSATLMQKLFF
clone_size: -; v_call: TRBV12-3/TRBV12-4; j_call: TRBJ2-5; d_call: TRBD1; cdr3_nt: TGTGCCAGCAGACGACAGGGGAGTCAGACCCAGTACTTC; cdr3_aa: CASRRQGSQTQYF
clone_size: -; v_call: TRBV19; j_call: TRBJ1-1; d_call: TRBD1; cdr3_nt: TGTGCCACCACGAGAGGGACAGGTGTGAACACTGAAGCTTTCTTT; cdr3_aa: CATTRGTGVNTEAFF
clone_size: few; v_call: TRBV28; j_call: TRBJ2-1; d_call: -; cdr3_nt: TGTGCCAGCGAGTCCCCCACGACTGGTTTTATGGAGTTCTTC; cdr3_aa: CASESPTTGFMEFF
clone_size: few; v_call: TRBV4-1; j_call: TRBJ1-2; d_call: -; cdr3_nt: TGCGCCAGCAGCCAAGAGACTTTTGGCTACACCTTC; cdr3_aa: CASSQETFGYTF
clone_size: -; v_call: TRBV7-3; j_call: TRBJ2-3; d_call: -; cdr3_nt: TGTGCCAGCAGCTTAACGGCGGGGAACACAGATACGCAGTATTTT; cdr3_aa: CASSLTAGNTDTQYF
clone_size: -; v_call: TRBV29-1; j_call: TRBJ1-3; d_call: -; cdr3_nt: TGCAGCGTTGAAGTAAGCTCTGGAAACACCATATATTTT; cdr3_aa: CSVEVSSGNTIYF
clone_size: -; v_call: TRBV6-1; j_call: TRBJ2-1; d_call: -; cdr3_nt: TGTGCCAGCAGTGAAGCGGGATTTGCGGGCGCTGGATACAATGAGCAGTTCTTC; cdr3_aa: CASSEAGFAGAGYNEQFF
clone_size: once; v_call: TRBV29-1; j_call: TRBJ2-7; d_call: TRBD2; cdr3_nt: TGCAGCGTTGTAACAAGGGGAGGGATGTACGAGCAGTACTTC; cdr3_aa: CSVVTRGGMYEQYF
clone_size: -; v_call: TRBV7-2; j_call: TRBJ2-1; d_call: TRBD2; cdr3_nt: TGTGCCAGCAGCGCCTTGCTAGCGGGAGGGCCCAATGAGCAGTTCTTC; cdr3_aa: CASSALLAGGPNEQFF
clone_size: -; v_call: TRBV19; j_call: TRBJ2-1; d_call: -; cdr3_nt: TGTGCCAGTAGTATAGTGTATCTCAGTGGAAGCTCCTACAATGAGCAGTTCTTC; cdr3_aa: CASSIVYLSGSSYNEQFF
clone_size: -; v_call: TRBV7-9; j_call: TRBJ1-2; d_call: -; cdr3_nt: TGTGCCAGCAGCTCAACCGGGACCCAATATGGCTACACCTTC; cdr3_aa: CASSSTGTQYGYTF
clone_size: many; v_call: TRBV6-2/TRBV6-3; j_call: TRBJ2-7; d_call: TRBD2; cdr3_nt: TGTGCCTCACATAAGCGGGAGACGTACGACGAGCAGTACTTC; cdr3_aa: CASHKRETYDEQYF
clone_size: many; v_call: TRBV6-1; j_call: TRBJ2-3; d_call: -; cdr3_nt: TGTGCCAGCAGCGTCGGAAGCACAGATACGCAGTATTTT; cdr3_aa: CASSVGSTDTQYF
clone_size: many; v_call: TRBV7-2; j_call: TRBJ2-5; d_call: -; cdr3_nt: TGTGCCAGCAGCCGTTCCGATGGGACCCAGTACTTC; cdr3_aa: CASSRSDGTQYF
clone_size: -; v_call: TRBV14; j_call: TRBJ2-3; d_call: TRBD2; cdr3_nt: TGTGCCAGCAGCCAATGGGGCCTAGCGGGAGTCGGTACGCAGTATTTT; cdr3_aa: CASSQWGLAGVGTQYF
clone_size: -; v_call: TRBV12-3/TRBV12-4; j_call: TRBJ2-7; d_call: TRBD1; cdr3_nt: TGTGCCTGCAGGGAGACAGGGCGCGAGCAGTACTTC; cdr3_aa: CACRETGREQYF
clone_size: -; v_call: TRBV28; j_call: TRBJ1-5; d_call: TRBD1; cdr3_nt: TGTGCCAGCTTCACCGGGACAGTAAATCAGCCCCAGCATTTT; cdr3_aa: CASFTGTVNQPQHF
clone_size: -; v_call: TRBV7-9; j_call: TRBJ1-4; d_call: -; cdr3_nt: TGTGCCAGCAGCTTCGGTGGGAGTGCAACTAATGAAAAACTGTTTTTT; cdr3_aa: CASSFGGSATNEKLFF
clone_size: -; v_call: TRBV4-3; j_call: TRBJ2-5; d_call: -; cdr3_nt: TGCGCCAGCAGCCAAGGGGACCGGGACGAAGAGACCCAGTACTTC; cdr3_aa: CASSQGDRDEETQYF
clone_size: -; v_call: TRBV19; j_call: TRBJ2-4; d_call: TRBD1; cdr3_nt: TGTGCCAGTACCCCAACGACAGGGTGGAATCAGTACTTC; cdr3_aa: CASTPTTGWNQYF
clone_size: few; v_call: TRBV29-1; j_call: TRBJ1-2; d_call: -; cdr3_nt: TGCAGCGGAGGCGAGCCAGGGAATGGCTACACCTTC; cdr3_aa: CSGGEPGNGYTF
clone_size: many; v_call: TRBV7-6; j_call: TRBJ2-3; d_call: -; cdr3_nt: TGTGCCAGCAGCTTAGGTCGGAAGGCAGATACGCAGTATTTT; cdr3_aa: CASSLGRKADTQYF
clone_size: many; v_call: TRBV7-2; j_call: TRBJ2-7; d_call: TRBD2; cdr3_nt: TGTGCCAGCAGGCCCTCCGGGGCTAGCGGCTACGAGCAGTACTTC; cdr3_aa: CASRPSGASGYEQYF
clone_size: -; v_call: TRBV4-1; j_call: TRBJ2-7; d_call: -; cdr3_nt: TGCGCCAGCAGCGCAACAGACAGCAAGCCTGAGCAGTACTTC; cdr3_aa: CASSATDSKPEQYF
clone_size: -; v_call: TRBV7-3; j_call: TRBJ2-5; d_call: TRBD2; cdr3_nt: TGTGCCAGCAGCGCGAGAGGGCTAGCGGGACCTCTCCAAGAGACCCAGTACTTC; cdr3_aa: CASSARGLAGPLQETQYF
clone_size: -; v_call: TRBV12-3/TRBV12-4; j_call: TRBJ1-4; d_call: -; cdr3_nt: TGTGCCAGCAGGATGAGGGAAACTAATGAAAAACTGTTTTTT; cdr3_aa: CASRMRETNEKLFF
clone_size: -; v_call: TRBV6-2/TRBV6-3; j_call: TRBJ2-7; d_call: -; cdr3_nt: TGTGCCAGCAGTTATGACTGGAACTACGAGCAGTACTTC; cdr3_aa: CASSYDWNYEQYF
clone_size: -; v_call: TRBV6-1; j_call: TRBJ2-4; d_call: -; cdr3_nt: TGTGCCAGCAGTGAAGCGCACGGGACTGGCGCCAAAAACATTCAGTACTTC; cdr3_aa: CASSEAHGTGAKNIQYF
clone_size: few; v_call: TRBV20-1; j_call: TRBJ1-5; d_call: -; cdr3_nt: TGCAGTGCTAGAGAAGCGGTAAATAGCAATCAGCCCCAGCATTTT; cdr3_aa: CSAREAVNSNQPQHF
clone_size: many; v_call: TRBV7-6; j_call: TRBJ1-1; d_call: -; cdr3_nt: TGTGCCAGCAGCCGCGACGAGGGGGTTGAAGCTTTCTTT; cdr3_aa: CASSRDEGVEAFF
clone_size: many; v_call: TRBV7-2; j_call: TRBJ2-5; d_call: -; cdr3_nt: TGTGCCAGCAGCTTAGTCGTCTTGGAGACCCAGTACTTC; cdr3_aa: CASSLVVLETQYF
clone_size: -; v_call: TRBV12-3/TRBV12-4; j_call: TRBJ1-2; d_call: -; cdr3_nt: TGTGCCAGCAGTTTCCCCTCCACTTCCTATGGCTACACCTTC; cdr3_aa: CASSFPSTSYGYTF